These 22 T cell receptor beta chains share one sample of origin, sequenced in a study of cytomegalovirus exposure and HLA in healthy donors. The PCR made use of 60 Vbeta and 13 Jbeta primers. The data were produced by immunoSEQ multiplex PCR, yet TCRdb's version contains in-frame clones alone and is incomplete. The sample holds about 160,000 clones; 70% to 90% are singletons and the top ten take more than 2%. Sequencing used PBMCs. The receptors were gathered from a man aged 18-30 years in good health and CMV-seropositive.

The V call is TRBV19, the J call TRBJ1-1, with no clear D. Trimming shortened V by 3 bases and J by 1 base, and 6 bases separated the two germline ends. The CDR3 consists of 13 residues. Germline values: CDR1 LNHDA, CDR2 SQIVND (reference sequence). CDR3 region: CASSINKNTEAFF. The CDR3 nucleotides are TGTGCCAGTAGTATCAACAAGAACACTGAAGCTTTCTTT.

The chain recombines TRBV9 with TRBJ1-1, with D possibly being TRBD1 (6 bases). V was clipped by 4 bases and J by 7 bases, with 23 bases between them. Per the germline V gene, CDR1 is SGDLS and CDR2 is YYNGEE. The CDR3 has 16 residues. The CDR3 DNA is TGTGCCAGCAGCATAGACCCGGGACATTTACGGGATGAAGCTTTCTTT. Translation gives CASSIDPGHLRDEAFF.

The chain links TRBV5-4 to TRBJ1-2, with D perhaps TRBD1 (6 bases). The CDR3 is 13 residues long. Germline assignment: CDR1 SGHNT and CDR2 YYREEE (reference sequence). V was trimmed by 4 bases and J by 5 bases, leaving 12 bases between them. CDR3 region: CASSAGGVYGYTF. CDR3 coding DNA: TGTGCCAGCAGCGCGGGGGGCGTGTATGGCTACACCTTC.

This chain uses TRBV18 with TRBJ2-1; 13 nucleotides match TRBD2. CDR1 is KGHSH and CDR2 is LQKENI in the germline V gene. Trimming cost V 0 bases and J 8 bases; bases outside gene matches: 4. The CDR3 totals 16 residues. CDR3: CASSPPGLAGVYEQFF. CDR3 DNA sequence: TGTGCCAGCTCACCACCAGGACTAGCGGGGGTTTATGAGCAGTTCTTC.

This clone is classed as medium-sized (0.01 to 0.1%). The V call is TRBV2, the J call TRBJ2-1; no definite D call. CDR1 SNHLY and CDR2 FYNNEI come from the germline V gene. V gave up 5 bases and J gave up 6 bases, with 5 bases separating them. This CDR3 comprises 11 residues. The chain's CDR3 is CASSPFNEQFF. CDR3 bases: TGTGCCAGCAGTCCCTTCAATGAGCAGTTCTTC.

To note about this clone: At one end, the junction sequence differs from germline, possibly due to a read error. V and J are TRBV13 and TRBJ2-6; 8 bases align to TRBD1. The CDR3 is made up of 16 amino acids. Germline loops: CDR1 PRHDT, CDR2 FYEKMQ (reference sequence). CDR3 bases: TGTGCCAGCAGCTCCAGGGGGCGGTCTGGGGCCAACGGCCTGACTTTC. Protein: CASSSRGRSGANGLTF.

On this clone itself: Other nucleotide sequences in the sample specify the same CDR3. The V gene is TRBV20-1, the J gene TRBJ1-1, with TRBD1 as a possible D gene (5 bases). Trimming pared 4 bases from V and 4 bases from J, leaving 7 bases between. This CDR3 region has 11 residues. Germline values: CDR1 DFQATT, CDR2 SNEGSKA (reference sequence). In DNA, the CDR3 is TGCAGTGCTACCACAGGCACTGAAGCTTTCTTT. Translating gives CSATTGTEAFF.

The chain recombines TRBV2 with TRBJ2-7; D possibly corresponds to TRBD1 (6 bases). The germline V and J ends were trimmed by 6 bases and 0 bases, with 12 bases remaining between them. Per germline, CDR1 SNHLY and CDR2 FYNNEI. The CDR3 sequence is 14 residues long. CDR3 DNA: TGTGCCAGCAGCCCCTACAGGGACTCCTACGAGCAGTACTTC. Amino acid sequence: CASSPYRDSYEQYF.

The V call is TRBV5-5, the J call TRBJ2-1; 10 bases align to TRBD2. V was clipped by 3 bases and J by 8 bases; unmatched bases: 8. This CDR3 is built from 15 residues. The germline V gene encodes CDR1 SGHKS and CDR2 YYEKEE (reference sequence). The CDR3 is CASSSSGGLGDEQFF. The CDR3 nucleotides are TGTGCCAGCAGCTCTAGCGGGGGCCTCGGGGATGAGCAGTTCTTC.

J is TRBJ1-3 and V is TRBV4-3; D not resolved. The germline gives CDR1 LGHNA, CDR2 YSLEER. The CDR3 covers 15 residues. Trimming took off 1 base at V and 0 bases at J, with 7 bases between the two ends. CDR3 coding DNA: TGCGCCAGCAGCCAAGCGGACTTCTCTGGAAACACCATATATTTT. Its translation: CASSQADFSGNTIYF.

This sequence joins TRBV9 and TRBJ1-4; TRBD1 agrees at 10 bases. The CDR3 has 17 residues. V was pared by 3 bases and J by 5 bases, with 10 bases of the junction left unmatched. Germline CDR1 is SGDLS and CDR2 is YYNGEE. The DNA for the CDR3 is TGTGCCAGCAGCGCGCCCGCCCGGGACAGGGGAAATGAAAAACTGTTTTTT. Its protein product is CASSAPARDRGNEKLFF.

The rearrangement uses TRBV4-3 and TRBJ2-2, with D maybe TRBD2 (6 bases). This CDR3 region has 17 residues. In germline, CDR1 is LGHNA, CDR2 YSLEER. V dropped 0 bases and J dropped 1 base, with 12 bases sitting between them. CDR3 residues: CASSQEGGLLNTGELFF. CDR3 sequence (DNA): TGCGCCAGCAGCCAAGAGGGGGGACTTCTGAACACCGGGGAGCTGTTTTTT.

This chain uses TRBV4-2 with TRBJ2-1; 9 nucleotides agree with TRBD2. V lost 0 bases to trimming and J lost 8 bases; unmatched junction nucleotides: 11. Germline V CDR1 and CDR2: LGHNA, YNFKEQ. The CDR3 contains 17 residues. The CDR3 loop is CASSQEVLAGLIDEQFF. CDR3 bases: TGTGCCAGCAGCCAAGAGGTCCTAGCGGGGTTAATAGATGAGCAGTTCTTC.

For this clone: An end of the junction does not agree with germline; a read error may underlie this. The V and J genes are TRBV5-1 and TRBJ1-1; 9 bases line up with TRBD1. The CDR3 totals 15 residues. Looked up from germline, CDR1 is SGHRS and CDR2 is YFSETQ. CDR3 sequence reads: CASSLWTGENSEAFF. As DNA, the CDR3 is TGCGCCAGCAGCTTGTGGACAGGGGAGAACAGTGAAGCTTTCTTT.

As regards this clone: The same CDR3 can be traced to other DNA sequences in this sample. This chain links TRBV13 with TRBJ2-3, with a possible D match to TRBD2 (5 bases). The CDR3 runs to 13 residues. The germline gives CDR1 PRHDT, CDR2 FYEKMQ (reference sequence). V was pared by 5 bases and J by 3 bases, with 9 bases between. Here the CDR3 reads CASSRRGTDTQYF. CDR3 nucleotide sequence: TGTGCCAGCAGCCGCCGGGGAACAGATACGCAGTATTTT.

The chain employs TRBV10-3 and TRBJ1-3; D is perhaps TRBD1 (6 bases). The V and J ends lost 6 bases and 4 bases respectively, with 13 bases between them. CDR1 is ENHRY and CDR2 is SYGVKD in the germline V gene. This CDR3 region has 14 residues. CDR3 in amino acids: CAIREQGVGNTIYF. In nucleotides, the CDR3 is TGTGCCATCAGGGAACAGGGTGTCGGAAACACCATATATTTT.

The V and J genes are TRBV29-1 and TRBJ2-1, with TRBD1 matching 11 bases. Germline values: CDR1 SQVTM, CDR2 ANQGSEA. This CDR3 is 14 amino acids long. The junction had 5 bases not matched to a gene; V was cut back by 3 bases and J by 7 bases. CDR3 region: CSVDGDRGNNEQFF. The CDR3 region has the DNA TGCAGCGTTGATGGGGACAGGGGGAATAATGAGCAGTTCTTC.

V gene TRBV6-6 combines with J gene TRBJ2-6, with a weak D call TRBD1 (5 bases). CDR1 is MNHNY and CDR2 is SVGAGI in the germline V gene (reference sequence). The CDR3 contains 16 residues. With 2 bases removed from V and 3 bases from J, the gap between germline ends came to 11 bases. The CDR3 DNA is TGTGCCAGCAGTTACCCCGACAGTCTTGGGGCCAACGTCCTGACTTTC. This codes for CASSYPDSLGANVLTF.

V and J are TRBV5-1 and TRBJ2-1; 11 bases fit TRBD2. Germline V gene data show CDR1 as SGHRS and CDR2 as YFSETQ. The CDR3 loop spans 16 amino acids. After removal of 2 bases from V and 5 bases from J, the junction contained 6 bases not matched to a gene. As DNA, the CDR3 is TGCGCCAGCAGCTTTGGGCTAGCGGGGGGAAACAATGAGCAGTTCTTC. As protein: CASSFGLAGGNNEQFF.

The chain uses TRBV16 and TRBJ2-7, with 9 bases aligning to TRBD1. This CDR3 has 14 amino acids. Germline V CDR1 and CDR2: KGHSY, FQNENV. The ends lost 3 bases at V and 1 base at J; junction bases unmatched: 1. CDR3 bases: TGTGCCAGCAGCCACGGACAGGGGTCCTACGAGCAGTACTTC. This sequence encodes CASSHGQGSYEQYF.

This clone occurred once. The rearrangement uses TRBV5-1 and TRBJ2-3; 9 bases are a match to TRBD2. Germline CDR1 is SGHRS and CDR2 is YFSETQ. The CDR3 runs to 16 residues. The trim removed 4 bases at V and 7 bases at J, leaving 13 bases unmatched. The CDR3 reads CASSTGLAGGANTQYF. The CDR3 DNA sequence: TGCGCCAGCAGCACGGGACTAGCCGGGGGAGCCAATACGCAGTATTTT. Complete variable domain (other parts from reference TRBV5-1 and TRBJ2-3): KAGVTQTPRYLIKTRGQQVTLSCSPISGHRSVSWYQQTPGQGLQFLFEYFSETQRNKGNFPGRFSGRQFSNSRSEMNVSTLELGDSALYLCASSTGLAGGANTQYFGPGTRLTVL.

The chain links TRBV19 to TRBJ2-3; 7 nucleotides line up with TRBD2. The germline CDR1 and CDR2 sequences are LNHDA and SQIVND (reference sequence). The length of the CDR3 is 15 residues. With V trimmed by 6 bases and J by 5 bases, 11 bases remained unmatched. The CDR3 sequence: CASRPGGGVGDTQYF. The CDR3 coding sequence is TGTGCCAGTAGGCCGGGCGGGGGAGTGGGAGATACGCAGTATTTT. The whole variable domain, remainder taken from reference TRBV19 and TRBJ2-3, is DGGITQSPKYLFRKEGQNVTLSCEQNLNHDAMYWYRQDPGQGLRLIYYSQIVNDFQKGDIAEGYSVSREKKESFPLTVTSAQKNPTAFYLCASRPGGGVGDTQYFGPGTRLTVL.